The entry below describes one T cell receptor (beta chain). As yet, its antigen is unknown. This sample is part of a study of cytomegalovirus exposure and HLA in healthy donors. About the research overall: A prior analysis found 90 million to 120 million unique TCR beta sequences from approximately 200 million T cells. Whole-study results and caveats: Further analysis, carried out later, found HLA-associated TCR beta chains more clonally expanded than equally common other chains. Through in vitro validation, a few CMV-associated chains were shown to be specific for CMV antigens. Rarity held for most TCR sequences, but there were some public TCRs that occurred in many donors.

Both 60 Vbeta primers and 13 Jbeta primers went into the PCR. The table came from immunoSEQ multiplex PCR; TCRdb's copy has only in-frame clones and leaves some out. The data show fewer than 150,000 clones, with around 77% seen just once and 3.7% held by the top ten. Germline V gene sequence: CDR1 SGHTA, CDR2 FQGTGA. The length of the CDR3 is 20 residues. The ends lost 2 bases at V and 0 bases at J; junction bases unmatched: 11. The clonotype originates from a human donor in good health. The sequencing input was PBMCs. The chain joins TRBV7-3 to TRBJ1-5; the match to TRBD1 covers 12 bases. In DNA form, the CDR3 reads TGTGCCAGCAGCTTATTAAGGCGGGACAGGGGGCTTCCTAGCAATCAGCCCCAGCATTTT. Protein sequence: CASSLLRRDRGLPSNQPQHF.